This T cell receptor (beta chain) derives from a study of blood T cell repertoires in COVID-19. For the study at large: Italy, Spain and the United States were the sources of the convalescent and acute COVID-19 samples.

V lost 0 bases, J lost 8 bases, and 5 bases stayed unmatched. The CDR3 loop spans 14 amino acids. CDR1 is GTSNPN and CDR2 is SVGIG in the germline V gene (reference sequence). Clones were sequenced by immunoSEQ multiplex PCR, and TCRdb holds only the in-frame ones, with some missing. The sample lists about 150,000 clones, about 77% seen once, with about 4% in the top ten. The gene calls are TRBV30 and TRBJ2-4; 9 bases map to TRBD1. The TCR originated in a man between 60 and 75 years old with acute or convalescent COVID-19. The sequenced material came from peripheral blood. CDR3 in amino acids: CAWSVGTGLDIQYF. As DNA, the CDR3 is TGTGCCTGGAGTGTAGGGACAGGGTTGGACATTCAGTACTTC. The complete variable domain, with remaining parts taken from reference TRBV30 and TRBJ2-4, reads SQTIHQWPATLVQPVGSPLSLECTVEGTSNPNLYWYRQAAGRGLQLLFYSVGIGQISSEVPQNLSASRPQDRQFILSSKKLLLSDSGFYLCAWSVGTGLDIQYFGAGTRLSVL.